This is a list of T cell receptor beta chains from one sample in a study of neurological immune-mediated disorders. Using its own MiXCR run on the 5' RACE reads, TCRdb lists one record per CDR3 protein. The profile shows about 55,000 distinct CDR3 sequences, 4% of them singletons. Sample: CD4+ T cells from blood. The receptors here all came from a woman aged 35 to 49 with multiple sclerosis. Each CDR3 is given with its conserved first and last residue. The order of the fields is J gene, clone size, D gene, V gene, CDR3 DNA, CDR3 protein. The D gene is left open where the match is weak. Not every row has a clone size; where given, it reads once, few, many or a size class.

J gene: TRBJ1-2; clone size: -; D gene: TRBD1; V gene: TRBV6-2/TRBV6-3; CDR3 DNA: TGTGCCAGCAGTTGGGATGAAAGACAGGGAGGGTATGGCTACACCTTC; CDR3 protein: CASSWDERQGGYGYTF
J gene: TRBJ2-1; clone size: many; D gene: -; V gene: TRBV7-9; CDR3 DNA: TGTGCCAGCAGCGAAGGCGGCGCGGTCTCCTACAATGAGCAGTTCTTC; CDR3 protein: CASSEGGAVSYNEQFF
J gene: TRBJ1-1; clone size: many; D gene: TRBD1; V gene: TRBV7-3; CDR3 DNA: TGTGCCAGCAGCCCCGAGGGGGCTGGTTGGACTGAAGCTTTCTTT; CDR3 protein: CASSPEGAGWTEAFF
J gene: TRBJ2-7; clone size: many; D gene: -; V gene: TRBV2; CDR3 DNA: TGTGCCAGCAACAGGGTCCCCTACGAGCAGTACTTC; CDR3 protein: CASNRVPYEQYF
J gene: TRBJ1-5; clone size: many; D gene: TRBD1; V gene: TRBV12-3/TRBV12-4; CDR3 DNA: TGTGCCAGCAGCCTAAAGCGACGGACAGGGGGAGATCAGCCCCAGCATTTT; CDR3 protein: CASSLKRRTGGDQPQHF
J gene: TRBJ2-6; clone size: many; D gene: -; V gene: TRBV10-3; CDR3 DNA: TGTGCCATCAGTGAGTCTGGGGCCAACGTCCTGACTTTC; CDR3 protein: CAISESGANVLTF
J gene: TRBJ1-5; clone size: many; D gene: TRBD1; V gene: TRBV3-1; CDR3 DNA: TGTGCCAGCAGCAAGATGGGACAGGGTAATCAGCCCCAGCATTTT; CDR3 protein: CASSKMGQGNQPQHF
J gene: TRBJ2-3; clone size: few; D gene: -; V gene: TRBV19; CDR3 DNA: TGTGCCAGTAGTATACAGAAAGGGACAACCCTCACAGATACGCAGTATTTT; CDR3 protein: CASSIQKGTTLTDTQYF
J gene: TRBJ2-6; clone size: many; D gene: TRBD1; V gene: TRBV11-2; CDR3 DNA: TGTGCCAGCAGACATACAGGGGGGTCTGGGGCCAACGTCCTGACTTTC; CDR3 protein: CASRHTGGSGANVLTF
J gene: TRBJ2-7; clone size: many; D gene: TRBD1; V gene: TRBV5-6; CDR3 DNA: TGTGCCAGCAGCACCCGGGACAGGGAGTACTTC; CDR3 protein: CASSTRDREYF